These 25 T cell receptor beta chains came from one sample sequenced in a study of blood T cell repertoires in COVID-19 (TCRdb year 2020). Library creation used the immunoSEQ multiplex PCR assay. Drawn from immuneACCESS, this table holds only the in-frame rearrangements with V and J called that TCRdb kept. Clones are partly lost; checked studies trace under half to an unresolved V gene and leave the rest unexplained. Here the sample has more than 300,000 clones; over 75% occur a single time. The ten largest clonotypes hold less than 4.5% of the sample. The sample comprised PBMCs or T cells enriched from blood (not recorded which). The receptors stem from a man aged 30 to 45 who had recovered from COVID-19.

This clone appeared a few times. V usage is TRBV6-4 and J usage is TRBJ1-1; D not certain. The germline V and J ends were trimmed by 4 bases and 3 bases, with 15 bases remaining between them. Germline loops: CDR1 MRHNA, CDR2 SNTAGT. The CDR3 runs 15 residues. CDR3 bases: TGTGCCAGCAGTGCCCAGACATTCGATGACACTGAAGCTTTCTTT. Protein: CASSAQTFDDTEAFF.

The genes are TRBV7-9 and TRBJ2-1, with D possibly matching TRBD2 (7 bases). The CDR3 runs 17 residues. Trimming removed 2 bases from V and 4 bases from J, with 18 bases in between. The germline V gene has CDR1 SEHNR and CDR2 FQNEAQ (reference sequence). The CDR3 region is CASSLRRGARGYNEQFF. As DNA, the CDR3 is TGTGCCAGCAGCTTACGTCGGGGGGCGCGAGGGTACAATGAGCAGTTCTTC.

V and J are TRBV5-1 and TRBJ1-4; D is undetermined. Trimming removed 2 bases from V and 0 bases from J, with 8 bases in between. The CDR3 runs 15 residues. Germline V gene lookup returns CDR1 SGHRS and CDR2 YFSETQ. CDR3 nucleotide sequence: TGCGCCAGCAGCTTTAACGGGGCAACTAATGAAAAACTGTTTTTT. The encoded protein is CASSFNGATNEKLFF.

The chain uses TRBV24-1 and TRBJ1-2; 9 nucleotides match TRBD1. The CDR3 is 16 residues long. Germline loops: CDR1 KGHDR, CDR2 SFDVKD. Losses at the gene ends were 2 bases for V and 4 bases for J; bases not matched to a gene: 7. The DNA of the CDR3 is TGTGCCACCAGTGATTCGGGGACAGGGAGCGCCTATGGCTACACCTTC. This gives the protein CATSDSGTGSAYGYTF.

The chain couples TRBV12-3 or TRBV12-4 to TRBJ1-1; D is possibly TRBD1 (6 bases). This CDR3 contains 12 residues. The V end was cut by 11 bases, the J end by 8 bases, with 18 bases between. CDR3 coding DNA: TGTGCCTGCTCCCCGACAGGTCGGGAAGCTTTCTTT. It specifies CACSPTGREAFF.

The rearrangement joins TRBV6-1 to TRBJ1-1; no clear D. The CDR3 has 14 amino acids. Per germline, CDR1 MNHNS and CDR2 SASEGT. Trimming removed 3 bases from V and 1 base from J, with 9 bases in between. The CDR3: CASSDRDTNTEAFF. The CDR3 DNA follows: TGTGCCAGCAGTGACCGGGATACGAACACTGAAGCTTTCTTT.

The chain couples TRBV10-2 to TRBJ2-2, with D possibly matching TRBD2 (5 bases). V was pared by 7 bases and J by 5 bases, with 14 bases between. From germline, CDR1 is WSHSY and CDR2 SAAADI. The CDR3 has 14 residues. The CDR3 bases are TGCGCCAGCACTAGGAGTAGCGCAACCGGGGAGCTGTTTTTT. As protein: CASTRSSATGELFF.

The chain recombines TRBV7-6 with TRBJ1-2, with a tentative D call TRBD1 (6 bases). The CDR3 covers 15 residues. Trimming removed 1 base from V and 7 bases from J, with 16 bases in between. CDR1 and CDR2 (germline): SGHVS, FNYEAQ. The CDR3 protein is CASSLGVGGIGGYTF. CDR3 nucleotides: TGTGCCAGCAGCTTAGGGGTAGGGGGAATAGGTGGCTACACCTTC.

V usage is TRBV7-9 and J usage is TRBJ1-2; 7 bases map to TRBD1. The CDR3 totals 13 residues. V dropped 7 bases and J dropped 8; count of bases not matched to a gene: 10. The V gene's germline CDR1 is SEHNR and CDR2 FQNEAQ (reference sequence). CDR3 sequence: CASNPLRGLGYTF. CDR3 sequence (DNA): TGTGCCAGCAACCCATTAAGGGGGCTCGGCTACACCTTC.

The CDR3 nucleotides read TGTGCCAGCAGCTTACGGACAGGGGGGATGAACACTGAAGCTTTCTTT. Protein: CASSLRTGGMNTEAFF. The chain couples TRBV7-8 to TRBJ1-1; 10 nucleotides match TRBD1. J was trimmed by 0 bases and V by 2 bases; bases with no gene match: 3. The CDR3 extends over 16 amino acids. Germline-derived CDR1 and CDR2 are SGHVS and FQNEAQ.

The chain recombines TRBV3-1 (or the pseudogene TRBV3-2) with TRBJ2-7; a possible D gene is TRBD1 (5 bases). Per germline, CDR1 LGHDT and CDR2 YNNKEL (reference sequence). The CDR3 runs 15 residues. V lost 1 base to trimming and J lost 2 bases, with 12 bases between them. CDR3 loop: CASSQGVGPAYEQYF. CDR3 nucleotides: TGTGCCAGCAGCCAAGGAGTGGGGCCGGCCTACGAGCAGTACTTC.

The gene calls are TRBV18 and TRBJ1-3, with no clear D. The V gene lost 5 bases and the J gene lost 0 bases, with 5 bases spanning the gap. The CDR3 loop spans 13 amino acids. CDR1 KGHSH and CDR2 LQKENI come from the germline V gene. The CDR3 DNA sequence: TGTGCCAGCTCAATCGGCTCTGGAAACACCATATATTTT. Encoded protein: CASSIGSGNTIYF.

This chain's CDR3 is CSAREEYGYTF. The CDR3 coding sequence is TGCAGTGCTAGGGAGGAGTATGGCTACACCTTC. The chain couples TRBV20-1 to TRBJ1-2; D not resolved. The CDR3 length is 11 residues. CDR1 and CDR2 (germline): DFQATT, SNEGSKA (reference sequence). Between the trimmed V and J ends, which lost 3 bases and 5 bases, there was a span of 7 bases.

The rearrangement links TRBV30 to TRBJ1-2, with TRBD1 as a possible D gene (5 bases). With 5 bases removed from V and 2 bases from J, the gap between germline ends came to 9 bases. Per the germline V gene, CDR1 is GTSNPN and CDR2 is SVGIG (reference sequence). CDR3 size: 12 residues. CDR3: CAWGTGNYGYTF. Written as DNA, the CDR3 is TGTGCCTGGGGGACTGGGAACTATGGCTACACCTTC.

The chain uses TRBV19 and TRBJ2-7; 15 bases are a match to TRBD2. There are 17 residues in the CDR3. Germline CDR1 LNHDA, CDR2 SQIVND (reference sequence). V shed 6 bases, J shed 2 bases, and the junction held 8 bases outside the gene matches. CDR3 region: CASSVGTSGGRAYEQYF. CDR3 bases: TGTGCCAGTAGCGTCGGGACTAGCGGGGGGAGGGCCTACGAGCAGTACTTC.

The chain recombines TRBV4-1 with TRBJ2-5, with TRBD2 identical over 7 bases. The CDR3 runs to 16 residues. The trim removed 4 bases at V and 1 base at J, leaving 9 bases unmatched. Germline V gives CDR1 MGHRA, CDR2 YSYEKL. CDR3 loop: CASSLPGRGPQETQYF. For the CDR3, the DNA is TGCGCCAGCAGCCTCCCGGGGAGGGGCCCCCAAGAGACCCAGTACTTC.

The gene calls are TRBV6-5 and TRBJ1-2, with a possible D match to TRBD1 (6 bases). The CDR3 is 12 amino acids. Trimming took 6 bases from V and 2 from J, leaving 7 bases between them. Germline assignment: CDR1 MNHEY and CDR2 SVGAGI. The CDR3 loop is CASRQGNYGYTF. The CDR3 DNA reads as TGTGCCAGCAGACAGGGCAACTATGGCTACACCTTC.

The rearrangement uses TRBV14 and TRBJ2-2; 14 positions agree with TRBD2. The germline V gene has CDR1 SGHDN and CDR2 FVKESK. J gave up 5 bases and V 4 bases, and 3 bases lay outside the gene matches. The CDR3 length is 16 residues. Here the CDR3 reads CASSRLAGGPTGELFF. For the CDR3, the DNA is TGTGCCAGCAGCCGACTAGCGGGAGGGCCAACCGGGGAGCTGTTTTTT.

This rearrangement joins TRBV5-1 to TRBJ2-1; 10 bases match TRBD2. The CDR3 totals 15 residues. The germline gives CDR1 SGHRS, CDR2 YFSETQ. V was clipped by 0 bases and J by 7 bases; unmatched bases: 4. CDR3 sequence: CASSLVTSGINEQFF. The CDR3 DNA reads as TGCGCCAGCAGCTTGGTAACTAGCGGGATAAATGAGCAGTTCTTC.

V usage is TRBV29-1 and J usage is TRBJ1-1; no reliable D call. CDR3 length: 14 amino acids. Germline V gives CDR1 SQVTM, CDR2 ANQGSEA. V dropped 4 bases and J dropped 3 bases, with 15 bases sitting between them. This chain's CDR3 is CSVGVADSYTEAFF. Here the CDR3 DNA reads TGCAGCGTTGGGGTGGCAGACTCTTACACTGAAGCTTTCTTT.

For the CDR3, the DNA is TGTGCCAGCAGCCATAATGGACAGGGATACTATGGCTACACCTTC. This translates into CASSHNGQGYYGYTF. V is TRBV13 and J is TRBJ1-2; the match to TRBD1 covers 8 bases. There are 15 residues in the CDR3. CDR1 and CDR2 from the germline V gene are PRHDT and FYEKMQ (reference sequence). V trimming: 5 bases; J trimming: 3 bases; junction bases outside the gene matches: 8.

This clone is a singleton in its sample. V and J are TRBV19 and TRBJ1-1, with 12 positions matching TRBD1. With V trimmed by 7 bases and J by 0 bases, 12 bases remained unmatched. The CDR3 is 18 residues long. Germline-derived CDR1 and CDR2 are LNHDA and SQIVND (reference sequence). DNA for the CDR3: TGTGCCAGTACCCAAAGGGACAGGGGGCGACCAATGAACACTGAAGCTTTCTTT. This encodes CASTQRDRGRPMNTEAFF.

This chain uses TRBV13 with TRBJ2-1; 10 nucleotides agree with TRBD1. From germline, CDR1 is PRHDT and CDR2 FYEKMQ (reference sequence). Trimming removed 5 bases from V and 0 bases from J; junction bases left unmatched: 7. The CDR3 covers 17 residues. Written as DNA, the CDR3 is TGTGCCAGCAGCCCAGACAGGGGGCCCTACTCCTACAATGAGCAGTTCTTC. Residues: CASSPDRGPYSYNEQFF.

V usage is TRBV29-1 and J usage is TRBJ1-4, with D possibly TRBD1 on 5 matching bases. The CDR3 extends over 14 amino acids. Trimming pared 0 bases from V and 5 bases from J, leaving 10 bases between. The germline V gene encodes CDR1 SQVTM and CDR2 ANQGSEA. The CDR3 DNA sequence: TGCAGCGTTGAAGATCCCGCAGGGAATGAAAAACTGTTTTTT. Translation gives CSVEDPAGNEKLFF.

This clone was seen only once. This chain connects TRBV6-1 to TRBJ2-2, with D possibly TRBD2 on 5 matching bases. The CDR3 consists of 16 residues. Germline-derived CDR1 and CDR2 are MNHNS and SASEGT. V was trimmed by 1 base and J by 5 bases, leaving 14 bases between them. The CDR3 reads CASSEGPQPGTGELFF. CDR3 in DNA: TGTGCCAGCAGTGAAGGTCCCCAGCCGGGAACCGGGGAGCTGTTTTTT.